The 30 T cell receptor beta chains in this list originate from one sample, sequenced in a study of glioma-infiltrating T cells. TCR alpha and beta CDR3 regions were amplified from RNA using iRepertoire nested multiplex PCR. One entry per CDR3 protein, called by TCRdb with MiXCR from the multiplex PCR reads. The sample yields about 140,000 distinct CDR3 sequences, approximately 39% seen once. The sample comprised glioma tissue, nonneoplastic brain tissue, or PBMCs (not recorded which). The receptors were gathered from a human donor with low-grade glioma or glioblastoma, undergoing nonglioma brain surgery, or in good health (not recorded which).

This clonotype was recorded a few times. The V call is TRBV6-2 or TRBV6-3, the J call TRBJ2-1; D is tentatively TRBD1 or TRBD2 (7 bases each). Germline V lookup: CDR1 MNHEY, CDR2 SVGEGT. This CDR3 comprises 15 residues. Trimming cost V 10 bases and J 2 bases, with 18 bases left between them. CDR3 sequence: CATQRSGTAYNEQFF. The CDR3 nucleotides read TGTGCCACTCAGCGCAGCGGGACAGCCTACAATGAGCAGTTCTTC.

This clonotype was counted many times. The chain combines TRBV6-1 with TRBJ1-1, with a possible D match to TRBD1 (5 bases). With 6 bases removed from V and 4 bases from J, the gap between germline ends came to 21 bases. From germline, CDR1 is MNHNS and CDR2 SASEGT. This CDR3 has 16 residues. CDR3: CASRYPGTGIGTEAFF. The DNA for the CDR3 is TGTGCCAGCAGATACCCCGGGACGGGGATAGGCACTGAAGCTTTCTTT.

This clonotype was detected once. The chain carries TRBV24-1 and TRBJ2-3, with 7 nucleotides matching TRBD2. Trimming at V came to 1 base and at J to 5 bases, leaving 11 bases not matched to a gene. The CDR3 spans 17 residues. Germline CDR1 KGHDR, CDR2 SFDVKD. CDR3 sequence reads: CATSDFTSGTRRDTQYF. CDR3 in DNA: TGTGCCACCAGTGATTTTACCAGCGGGACTCGACGAGATACGCAGTATTTT.

V usage is TRBV7-9 and J usage is TRBJ2-7, with TRBD2 identical over 11 bases. This CDR3 has 12 amino acids. CDR1 SEHNR and CDR2 FQNEAQ come from the germline V gene (reference sequence). The DNA for the CDR3 is TGTGCTAGCGGGGGGGCTGACTACGAGCAGTACTTC. It translates to CASGGADYEQYF.

The table lists this clonotype with a few counts. The J gene is TRBJ2-5, the V gene TRBV20-1; D gene ambiguous. Trimming removed 0 bases at V and 4 bases at J, with 18 bases between. CDR1 is DFQATT, CDR2 SNEGSKA, per germline (reference sequence). The CDR3 totals 16 residues. CDR3 in DNA: TGCAGTGCTAGAGATTCCACCCGTCCCAAGGGAGAGACCCAGTACTTC. Its protein is CSARDSTRPKGETQYF.

V usage is TRBV20-1 and J usage is TRBJ2-5; unclear D gene. CDR1 DFQATT and CDR2 SNEGSKA come from the germline V gene (reference sequence). The CDR3 contains 13 residues. V lost 3 bases, J lost 2 bases, and 10 bases lay in between. For the CDR3, the DNA is TGCAGTGCTAGTCGAATAGGGCAAGAGACCCAGTACTTC. Residues: CSASRIGQETQYF.

The J gene is TRBJ1-5, the V gene TRBV20-1; 9 nucleotides align to TRBD1. The V and J ends lost 5 bases and 3 bases, in that order; junction bases with no gene match: 11. Germline V gene sequence: CDR1 DFQATT, CDR2 SNEGSKA (reference sequence). The CDR3 contains 16 residues. The CDR3 nucleotides read TGCAGTGCTGGCGAGACAGGGGGGTGGGACAATCAGCCCCAGCATTTT. Protein: CSAGETGGWDNQPQHF.

CDR3 residues: CASSPPGGGGYTF. The CDR3 region has the DNA TGTGCCAGCTCACCTCCGGGAGGAGGGGGCTACACCTTC. The chain joins TRBV18 to TRBJ1-2; no firm D call. The length of the CDR3 is 13 residues. Germline V gene sequence: CDR1 KGHSH, CDR2 LQKENI. V was pared by 3 bases and J by 8 bases, with 13 bases between. The full variable domain, rest sourced from reference TRBV18 and TRBJ1-2, is NAGVMQNPRHLVRRRGQEARLRCSPMKGHSHVYWYRQLPEEGLKFMVYLQKENIIDESGMPKERFSAEFPKEGPSILRIQQVVRGDSAAYFCASSPPGGGGYTFGSGTRLTVV.

This clonotype was recorded a few times. The chain has TRBV20-1 and TRBJ2-5; 12 bases are shared with TRBD2. The germline V gene encodes CDR1 DFQATT and CDR2 SNEGSKA (reference sequence). The V gene end was trimmed by 7 bases and the J gene end by 7 bases; junction bases not matched to a gene: 10. This CDR3 is built from 14 residues. CDR3 residues: CSVLAGGWEGTQYF. The DNA of the CDR3 is TGCAGTGTTCTAGCGGGAGGGTGGGAAGGGACCCAGTACTTC.

This chain joins TRBV7-2 and TRBJ1-1; D might be TRBD1 (6 bases). Germline lookup yields CDR1 SGHTA and CDR2 FQGNSA. Deletions cut 1 base from V and 4 bases from J, with 13 bases between. The CDR3 totals 15 residues. The DNA for the CDR3 is TGTGCCAGCAGCTTAGTAGCAGGGGCCAGCACTGAAGCTTTCTTT. Translated, it gives CASSLVAGASTEAFF. The full variable domain, rest sourced from reference TRBV7-2 and TRBJ1-1, is GAGVSQSPSNKVTEKGKDVELRCDPISGHTALYWYRQSLGQGLEFLIYFQGNSAPDKSGLPSDRFSAERTGGSVSTLTIQRTQQEDSAVYLCASSLVAGASTEAFFGQGTRLTVV.

The V gene is TRBV6-2 or TRBV6-3, the J gene TRBJ2-7, with 8 positions matching TRBD1. The CDR3 has 16 amino acids. Germline CDR1 is MNHEY and CDR2 is SVGEGT. V was clipped by 6 bases and J by 5 bases; unmatched bases: 15. As DNA, the CDR3 is TGTGCCAGCAGCCGGCCTATGACAGGGGTAACGGACGAGCAGTACTTC. This translates into CASSRPMTGVTDEQYF.

There are a few counts of this clonotype. The gene calls are TRBV6-1 and TRBJ1-1, with unresolved D. The CDR3 has 14 amino acids. The V end lost 4 bases, the J end lost 4 bases, and 13 bases lay between the germline ends. Germline V gene sequence: CDR1 MNHNS, CDR2 SASEGT. The CDR3 protein is CASSVSDQSTEAFF. The CDR3 nucleotides read TGTGCCAGCAGTGTTAGCGACCAGAGCACTGAAGCTTTCTTT.

This rearrangement joins TRBV6-1 to TRBJ2-5; D may be TRBD1 (5 bases). Per germline, CDR1 MNHNS and CDR2 SASEGT. V lost 5 bases to trimming and J lost 4 bases, with 11 bases between them. The CDR3 length is 13 residues. The CDR3 reads CASSRLRGETQYF. For the CDR3, the DNA is TGTGCCAGCAGTCGCTTAAGGGGAGAGACCCAGTACTTC.

This clonotype was seen a few times. V gene TRBV20-1 combines with J gene TRBJ2-1; D may be TRBD2 (6 bases). Deletions cut 0 bases from V and 7 bases from J, with 16 bases between. Germline V gives CDR1 DFQATT, CDR2 SNEGSKA (reference sequence). CDR3 length: 15 amino acids. The DNA of the CDR3 is TGCAGTGCTAGAGATCCTGGGGGTAGCGGAAATGAGCAGTTCTTC. It specifies CSARDPGGSGNEQFF.

The V gene is TRBV20-1, the J gene TRBJ2-7, with no clear D. The CDR3 is made up of 13 amino acids. The V gene's germline CDR1 is DFQATT and CDR2 SNEGSKA (reference sequence). Trimming took off 3 bases at V and 2 bases at J, with 11 bases between the two ends. CDR3: CSASMAKTYEQYF. In DNA, the CDR3 is TGCAGTGCTAGTATGGCAAAAACCTACGAGCAGTACTTC.

This clonotype has at least ten counts. The chain recombines TRBV4-1 with TRBJ1-1; TRBD1 is a possible D gene (5 bases). This CDR3 is built from 12 residues. V lost 1 base and J lost 8, with 8 bases in between. The germline V gene has CDR1 MGHRA and CDR2 YSYEKL. CDR3 in DNA: TGCGCCAGCAGCCAAGTTGGGGGGGAAGCTTTCTTT. Residues: CASSQVGGEAFF.

The J gene is TRBJ2-7, the V gene TRBV24-1, with a tentative D call TRBD1 (6 bases). Trimming left V 2 bases short and J 6 bases short, with 7 bases between. The CDR3 has 12 amino acids. Germline values: CDR1 KGHDR, CDR2 SFDVKD. The CDR3 spells CATSDSGAEQYF. As DNA, the CDR3 is TGTGCCACCAGTGATTCAGGGGCCGAGCAGTACTTC.

The rearrangement uses TRBV7-9 and TRBJ1-1, with 9 bases aligning to TRBD1. Trimming removed 4 bases from V and 4 bases from J; junction bases left unmatched: 10. The CDR3 covers 16 residues. Germline loops: CDR1 SEHNR, CDR2 FQNEAQ (reference sequence). CDR3 protein: CASSSWTGARITEAFF. CDR3 DNA sequence: TGTGCCAGCAGCTCATGGACAGGGGCCCGTATCACTGAAGCTTTCTTT.

This sequence joins TRBV20-1 and TRBJ2-5; the match to TRBD2 covers 7 bases. Trimming took 2 bases from V and 2 from J; bases not matched to a gene: 5. Germline values: CDR1 DFQATT, CDR2 SNEGSKA (reference sequence). This CDR3 comprises 14 residues. The CDR3 DNA reads as TGCAGTGCTAGATTTCCTAGCGGTCAAGAGACCCAGTACTTC. It yields the protein CSARFPSGQETQYF.

The chain joins TRBV27 to TRBJ2-3; 11 positions agree with TRBD2. The germline gives CDR1 MNHEY, CDR2 SMNVEV (reference sequence). CDR3 length: 17 amino acids. Trimming took 4 bases from V and 2 from J; bases not matched to a gene: 8. Here the CDR3 reads CASSSPRLAGTTDTQYF. In nucleotides, the CDR3 is TGTGCCAGCAGTTCGCCCCGACTAGCGGGGACCACAGATACGCAGTATTTT.

This chain uses TRBV24-1 with TRBJ2-7; D tentatively reads TRBD1 or TRBD2 (5 bases each). The V gene lost 12 bases and the J gene lost 6 bases, with 20 bases spanning the gap. The germline CDR1 and CDR2 sequences are KGHDR and SFDVKD. The CDR3 runs 13 residues. In DNA, the CDR3 is TGTGCCCTAAACCGGGACGCCCTTAGCGAGCAGTACTTC. Translated: CALNRDALSEQYF.

This chain links TRBV10-2 with TRBJ2-5; D is perhaps TRBD1 or TRBD2 (6 bases each). This CDR3 comprises 13 residues. CDR1 WSHSY and CDR2 SAAADI come from the germline V gene. The germline V and J ends were trimmed by 6 bases and 5 bases, with 13 bases remaining between them. CDR3 DNA: TGCGCCAGCAGGGGACGAGGGGGGGAGACCCAGTACTTC. It yields the protein CASRGRGGETQYF.

This clonotype showed up many times. The chain links TRBV6-2 or TRBV6-3 to TRBJ1-1; D may be TRBD1 (5 bases). CDR3 length equals 18 residues. Trimming shortened V by 0 bases and J by 0 bases, and 17 bases separated the two germline ends. Germline CDR1 MNHEY, CDR2 SVGEGT. The CDR3 DNA reads as TGTGCCAGCAGTTACTCGCTGGGCTGGGGGGTCATGAACACTGAAGCTTTCTTT. Translated: CASSYSLGWGVMNTEAFF.

The DNA for the CDR3 is TGTGCCAGCAGCTCCATTTCTGGAAACACCATATATTTT. It translates to CASSSISGNTIYF. The chain uses TRBV7-2 and TRBJ1-3; D is ambiguous. V dropped 4 bases and J dropped 1 base, with 5 bases sitting between them. This CDR3 contains 13 residues. Germline V gives CDR1 SGHTA, CDR2 FQGNSA.

The gene calls are TRBV12-3 or TRBV12-4 and TRBJ2-1; D is tentatively TRBD1 or TRBD2 (5 bases each). Trimming left V 6 bases short and J 5 bases short, with 14 bases between. This CDR3 has 14 residues. The CDR3 coding sequence is TGTGCCAGCAGGGGGGATCTGACCCACAATGAGCAGTTCTTC. It yields the protein CASRGDLTHNEQFF.

There are many counts of this clonotype. V and J are TRBV6-1 and TRBJ2-1; 12 positions agree with TRBD2. This CDR3 comprises 14 residues. The germline V gene has CDR1 MNHNS and CDR2 SASEGT. J lost 8 bases, V lost 5 bases, and 4 bases had no gene match. CDR3 nucleotides: TGTGCCAGCAGTTTCCTAGCGGGAGGGGATGAGCAGTTCTTC. Residues: CASSFLAGGDEQFF.

A note on this clonotype: A much larger clone sits a single nucleotide away, making a read error possible. This chain connects TRBV27 to TRBJ2-1; tentatively, D is TRBD1 (6 bases). The germline gives CDR1 MNHEY, CDR2 SMNVEV (reference sequence). This CDR3 is built from 17 residues. CDR3 coding DNA: TGTGCCAGCAGTCCCCGCCCAGGCAGGGGTTCCTACAATGGGCAGTTCTTC. Its translation is CASSPRPGRGSYNGQFF.

The chain combines TRBV7-9 with TRBJ2-5; 14 bases are shared with TRBD2. CDR1 is SEHNR and CDR2 is FQNEAQ in the germline V gene (reference sequence). With 5 bases clipped from V and 5 bases from J, the junction kept 10 bases outside the gene matches. The CDR3 extends over 17 amino acids. The CDR3, as DNA: TGTGCCAGCAGCCCGGGACTAGCGGGAGTGAGGGGTGAGACCCAGTACTTC. This gives the protein CASSPGLAGVRGETQYF. The full variable domain, rest sourced from reference TRBV7-9 and TRBJ2-5, is DTGVSQNPRHKITKRGQNVTFRCDPISEHNRLYWYRQTLGQGPEFLTYFQNEAQLEKSRLLSDRFSAERPKGSFSTLEIQRTEQGDSAMYLCASSPGLAGVRGETQYFGPGTRLLVL.

This clonotype was observed a handful of times. The chain employs TRBV7-2 and TRBJ2-3, with 9 bases fitting TRBD2. Per the germline V gene, CDR1 is SGHTA and CDR2 is FQGNSA. V shed 5 bases, J shed 4 bases, and the junction held 10 bases outside the gene matches. This CDR3 is built from 16 residues. CDR3 sequence (DNA): TGTGCCAGCAGCCAACAGGGTAGCGGGAGTCCAGATACGCAGTATTTT. Translating gives CASSQQGSGSPDTQYF.

The chain is built from TRBV6-2 or TRBV6-3 and TRBJ1-3; 9 bases align to TRBD1. The germline CDR1 and CDR2 sequences are MNHEY and SVGEGT. This CDR3 comprises 16 residues. Unmatched junction bases numbered 6, after V lost 2 bases and J lost 4 bases. DNA for the CDR3: TGTGCCAGCAGTTACATCGGGACAGGGTCGGGAAACACCATATATTTT. Encoded protein: CASSYIGTGSGNTIYF.